This TCR beta chain was retrieved from a study of T-cell reconstitution after alpha-beta-depleted transplantation in children. General study findings and limits: T-cell counts and diversity were attributed mostly to newly produced T cells one year after transplant. Certain patients had high TCRbeta diversity at day 60, and it came from recipient T cells and thymic progenitors that survived. The study reportedly traced alpha-beta T cells about two months after transplant to several hundred expanded graft clones.

This clonotype was observed a handful of times. Its specificity is unknown. Library preparation (for TCRbeta) was performed with unique molecular identifiers. TCRdb used MiXCR to reprocess the PCR reads, holding one entry per CDR3 protein. Found here are 500,000 to 650,000 distinct CDR3 sequences, 13% of them singletons; the top ten hold around 2%. The source was PBMCs, mostly from graft donor cells, collected 360 days after TCRalphabeta/CD19-depleted stem cell transplant. The clonotype originates from a male patient younger than 18 who had a stem cell transplant for acute myeloid leukemia, so the T cells may come from the graft donor.

CDR3 sequence reads: CSALAPGADTQYF. The CDR3 bases are TGCAGTGCCCTAGCGCCTGGAGCAGATACGCAGTATTTT. V and J are TRBV20-1 and TRBJ2-3, with D maybe TRBD2 (6 bases). V was trimmed by 6 bases and J by 4 bases, leaving 14 bases between them. The CDR3 sequence is 13 residues long. CDR1 and CDR2 from the germline V gene are DFQATT and SNEGSKA (reference sequence).